This T cell receptor beta chain stems from a study of response to subunit inactivated influenza vaccine. Study-wide points: The study's authors posited that every seasonal influenza vaccination enlists few new T cells.

Trimming shortened V by 5 bases and J by 3 bases, and 20 bases separated the two germline ends. Germline CDR1 is SGHRS and CDR2 is YFSETQ. The CDR3 spans 16 residues. This clonotype was observed a handful of times. The antigen is undetermined. Via MiXCR, TCRdb re-called the RT-PCR reads, giving one row per CDR3 protein. The sample lists fewer than 600,000 distinct CDR3 sequences; under 8.5% were seen once. The source of this sequence is a man aged 45 to 75 who received an inactivated influenza vaccine. Sequenced here: PBMCs from blood, sampled 23 months after vaccination. The chain carries TRBV5-1 and TRBJ1-2; no clear D. CDR3 region: CASRFGRGLFHYGYTF. In DNA, the CDR3 is TGCGCCAGCAGATTTGGAAGAGGACTTTTCCACTATGGCTACACCTTC.